The 9 T cell receptor beta chains presented below share a single source sample, sequenced in a study of pediatric ulcerative colitis. Generated by immunoSEQ multiplex PCR, the TCRdb table keeps only in-frame clones and is missing some. Of some 37,000 clones in the sample, roughly 73% were seen once. One to two pinch biopsies were taken from the rectum during colonoscopy. The sample comprised gut tissue. Source of these receptors: a boy between 10 and 17 years old with moderate ulcerative colitis.

In its sample, this clone was seen once. J is TRBJ2-6 and V is TRBV28, with 9 bases fitting TRBD2. This CDR3 contains 19 residues. Germline V gene lookup returns CDR1 MDHEN and CDR2 SYDVKM. Trimming took 4 bases from V and 2 from J; bases not matched to a gene: 12. CDR3 nucleotide sequence: TGTGCCAGCAGTTCCGCCGGCGGGGGGGGCGTGACTGGGGCCAACGTCCTGACTTTC. Protein: CASSSAGGGGVTGANVLTF.

This chain uses TRBV2 with TRBJ2-2; D may be TRBD1 (6 bases). Deletions cut 7 bases from V and 6 bases from J, with 15 bases between. The CDR3 spans 14 residues. The germline V gene encodes CDR1 SNHLY and CDR2 FYNNEI. In DNA, the CDR3 is TGTGCCAGCAAACCGGTGGGGGCCTCCGGGGAGCTGTTTTTT. As protein: CASKPVGASGELFF.

This rearrangement joins TRBV30 to TRBJ2-1, with a tentative D call TRBD2 (5 bases). Between the trimmed V and J ends, which lost 0 bases and 4 bases, there was a span of 19 bases. Germline loops: CDR1 GTSNPN, CDR2 SVGIG (reference sequence). This CDR3 is built from 17 residues. CDR3 DNA: TGTGCCTGGAGTGTACGGCCGGTTGGCCGGGGTTACAATGAGCAGTTCTTC. Amino acids: CAWSVRPVGRGYNEQFF.

This clone was seen only once. The chain combines TRBV18 with TRBJ2-3; D gene uncertain. Trimming left V 2 bases short and J 3 bases short, with 6 bases between. CDR1 and CDR2 from the germline V gene are KGHSH and LQKENI. This CDR3 contains 13 residues. In DNA, the CDR3 is TGTGCCAGCTCACCAAGAGGAACAGATACGCAGTATTTT. This gives the protein CASSPRGTDTQYF.

Points on this clone: The junction and the germline gene differ at one end; a read error may be behind it. The chain employs TRBV5-5 and TRBJ1-1; D uncertain. In germline, CDR1 is SGHKS, CDR2 YYEKEE (reference sequence). The length of the CDR3 is 11 residues. CDR3 nucleotides: TGTGCCAGCAGCTTTAACAGTGAAGCTTTCTTT. Translating gives CASSFNSEAFF. Supplemented by reference TRBV5-5 and TRBJ1-1, the full variable domain reads DAGVTQSPTHLIKTRGQQVTLRCSPISGHKSVSWYQQVLGQGPQFIFQYYEKEERGRGNFPDRFSARQFPNYSSELNVNALLLGDSALYLCASSFNSEAFFGQGTRLTVV.

V is TRBV18 and J is TRBJ2-6; possible D gene TRBD2, 7 bases. CDR1 and CDR2 from the germline V gene are KGHSH and LQKENI. There are 16 residues in the CDR3. Trimming cost V 3 bases and J 2 bases, with 11 bases left between them. This CDR3 is CASSPREGAGANVLTF. CDR3 nucleotide sequence: TGTGCCAGCTCACCTAGGGAGGGGGCTGGGGCCAACGTCCTGACTTTC.

The chain recombines TRBV2 with TRBJ2-1; no clear D. Germline-derived CDR1 and CDR2 are SNHLY and FYNNEI. This CDR3 has 13 residues. V was clipped by 3 bases and J by 4 bases, with 7 bases between them. In DNA form, the CDR3 reads TGTGCCAGCAGTGATGAAGCGTACAATGAGCAGTTCTTC. This codes for CASSDEAYNEQFF.

In its sample, this clone was seen once. The chain carries TRBV4-2 and TRBJ2-2; either TRBD1 or TRBD2 may fit D (5 bases each). CDR1 LGHNA and CDR2 YNFKEQ come from the germline V gene. The CDR3 sequence is 17 residues long. V shed 0 bases and J shed 4 bases, with 15 bases lying between them. CDR3 amino acids: CASSQDGDAGPTGELFF. CDR3 nucleotide sequence: TGTGCCAGCAGCCAAGATGGGGACGCCGGCCCCACCGGGGAGCTGTTTTTT.

This clone has more than one count but fewer than ten. This chain connects TRBV15 to TRBJ2-2; weak D call: TRBD1 (5 bases). V gave up 5 bases and J gave up 3 bases, with 13 bases separating them. CDR1 and CDR2 from the germline V gene are LNHNV and YYDKDF (reference sequence). The length of the CDR3 is 15 residues. The CDR3 reads CATSLSRAYTGELFF. CDR3 DNA: TGTGCCACCAGCCTAAGCAGGGCTTACACCGGGGAGCTGTTTTTT.